This T cell receptor (beta chain) was recovered during a study of shared clonotypes between healthy human individuals (dated by TCRdb to the early 2020s). As for the study more broadly: A couple of women and a few men aged 18 to 49 years were included in the cohort. Libraries were prepared and TCR repertoires were sequenced by different laboratories using diverse techniques, in order to increase sequencing depth and limit assay-specific biases. Per donor, leukapheresis produced somewhere between about 0.8 and 9.5 billion PBMCs. For each donor, three plates each were used for CD4 naive and CD4 memory, two plates were used for CD8 naive, and one plate was used for CD8 memory. The study deeply sequenced blood TCR repertoires of about 5 healthy adults to estimate repertoire size and the extent of clonotype sharing between individuals.

Trimming removed 0 bases from V and 3 bases from J, leaving 6 bases between the germline ends. According to the germline V gene (reference sequence), CDR1 reads SEHNR and CDR2 reads FQNEAQ. From the cysteine through the phenylalanine, the CDR3 covers 13 amino acids. The entry retains the CDR3 DNA only, 39 bases that are in frame from base 1. About this clone: It lacks a known antigen. This may arise from a read error, as a much more abundant clone is one base away. Other DNA sequences of this sample code for an identical CDR3.

General conclusions and limits of the study: Because the study included a small number of donors, the genetic and exposure-history diversity represented was limited. Based on pairwise subsampling, the degree of clonotype sharing among donors was expected to be affected by sequencing depth. Clonotypes shared by all four sorted-subset donors showed higher generation probabilities than non-shared clonotypes. When four donors were compared, the shared fraction of clonotypes was around 5% for naive CD4, 3.5% for naive CD8, 2.3% for memory CD4, and under 0.5% for memory CD8. Only blood was sampled, and tissue TCR repertoires likely differ from those in blood. Naive subsets generally had larger estimated clonotype richness than memory subsets. Even with the large sequencing depth, rarefaction of the sorted-subset datasets indicated that sequencing was incomplete.

TCR CDR3 regions were amplified from genomic DNA by multiplex PCR using the deep immunoSEQ assay. Genomic DNA extracted from each cell subset was distributed evenly over all wells of several immunoSEQ 96-well plates, and each plate served as one replicate. For sorted subsets, each replicate PCR was loaded with roughly 0.2 ug genomic DNA, equivalent to approximately 27,000 T cell genomes. Purified libraries were quantified with a Qubit 3.0 fluorometer, sized on a Bioanalyzer 2100, and re-quantified with the KAPA Library Quantification kit. Every immunoSEQ 96-well plate was sequenced on a separate single-read 150-cycle Illumina NextSeq 550 flow cell. The original pipeline was this. Because the immunoSEQ output held only junctional sequences and lacked quality scores, the filtering could not match the filtering applied to full-length reads. Sequences were annotated with PyIR, a Python wrapper for IgBLAST v1.9, using IMGT germline references to assign V/J genes and CDR3. Reads with weak V/J assignments (E-value above 1e-6), missing CDR3, stop codons, out-of-frame junctions, or ambiguous translated residues were removed. V3J clonotypes were defined by identical inferred V gene, J gene, and CDR3 amino acid sequence. To compute the percentage overlap between repertoires, the number of shared unique clonotypes was divided by the size of the smaller repertoire. Richness of each repertoire was evaluated using RTK rarefaction, the Chao1 estimator, and Recon v2.1 estimates of unobserved clonotypes. Generation probabilities for all TCRbeta clonotypes obtained by the gDNA method from a handful of donors were computed using OLGA. As stored in TCRdb, this immuneACCESS dataset retains in-frame rearrangements with V and J assigned. A fraction of the clones does not appear; measured against another copy, unresolved V genes explain less than half of the discrepancy, and the remainder lacks a known reason. Clone size and the V and J calls come from that table; the DNA yielded D and trimming. For this sample the table gives about 2 million clones, of which 95% were detected only once. 0.1% to 0.15% of the sample lies in the top ten.

The donors were healthy, HIV-negative adults who had no recently reported acute infections or vaccinations. All donors were Caucasian adults living in Nashville, Tennessee, USA. CD4+ T cells were enriched through magnetic negative selection, after which naive cells were positively selected on CD45RA and the remaining negative fraction served as the memory subset. After blood collection by leukapheresis, PBMCs were isolated using Ficoll-Histopaque density gradient centrifugation and then cryopreserved in the vapor phase of liquid nitrogen. Purity and quantity of every magnetically sorted T cell population were checked by analytical flow cytometry. Genomic DNA was isolated from every sorted fraction and measured by UV absorbance on a Nanodrop 2000c.

The sequence was obtained from a man younger than 30 in good health. The sample was naive CD4+ T cells sorted from blood. The cell subset or site label corresponds to: CD45RA+ positively selected. The chain is made from TRBV7-9 and TRBJ2-7, with a weak D call of TRBD2 (6 bases match). The base sequence is TGTGCCAGCAGCTTAGCGGGAGGCTACGAGCAGTACTTC. Protein translation: CASSLAGGYEQYF. Reference TRBV7-9 and TRBJ2-7 proteins supply the regions before and after the CDR3; the full variable domain is: DTGVSQNPRHKITKRGQNVTFRCDPISEHNRLYWYRQTLGQGPEFLTYFQNEAQLEKSRLLSDRFSAERPKGSFSTLEIQRTEQGDSAMYLCASSLAGGYEQYFGPGTRLTVT.